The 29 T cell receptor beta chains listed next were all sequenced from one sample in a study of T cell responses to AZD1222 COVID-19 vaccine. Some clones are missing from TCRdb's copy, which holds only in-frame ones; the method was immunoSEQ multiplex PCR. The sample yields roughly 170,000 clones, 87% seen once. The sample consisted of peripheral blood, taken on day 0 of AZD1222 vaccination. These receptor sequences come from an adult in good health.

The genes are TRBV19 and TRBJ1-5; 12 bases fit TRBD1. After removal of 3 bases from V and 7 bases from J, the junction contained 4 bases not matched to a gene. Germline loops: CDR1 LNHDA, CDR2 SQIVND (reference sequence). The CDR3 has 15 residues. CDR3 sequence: CASSIGTGGTQPQHF. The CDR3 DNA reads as TGTGCCAGTAGTATCGGGACAGGGGGCACGCAGCCCCAGCATTTT.

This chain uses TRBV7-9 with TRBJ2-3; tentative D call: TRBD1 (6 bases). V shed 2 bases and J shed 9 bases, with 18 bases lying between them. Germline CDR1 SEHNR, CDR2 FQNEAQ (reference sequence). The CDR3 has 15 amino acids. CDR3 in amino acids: CASSLPQGHRHTQYF. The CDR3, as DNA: TGTGCCAGCAGCTTACCCCAGGGGCACCGGCACACGCAGTATTTT.

The CDR3 region has the DNA TGTGCCAGCAGCCATAGGACAGGGGAAGAGACCCAGTACTTC. It yields the protein CASSHRTGEETQYF. J is TRBJ2-5 and V is TRBV3-1 (or the pseudogene TRBV3-2); 9 positions agree with TRBD1. There are 14 residues in the CDR3. With V trimmed by 3 bases and J by 3 bases, 2 bases remained unmatched. In germline, CDR1 is LGHDT, CDR2 YNNKEL (reference sequence).

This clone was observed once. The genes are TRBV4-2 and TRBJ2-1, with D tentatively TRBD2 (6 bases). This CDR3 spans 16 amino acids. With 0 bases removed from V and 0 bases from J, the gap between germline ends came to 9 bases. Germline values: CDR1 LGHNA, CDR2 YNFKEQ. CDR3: CASSQDMRDSYNEQFF. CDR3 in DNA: TGTGCCAGCAGCCAAGATATGCGGGACTCCTACAATGAGCAGTTCTTC.

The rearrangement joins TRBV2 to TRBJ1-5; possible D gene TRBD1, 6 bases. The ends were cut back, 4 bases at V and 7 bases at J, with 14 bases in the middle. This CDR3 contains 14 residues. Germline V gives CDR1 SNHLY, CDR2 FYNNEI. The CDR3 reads CASSGSGEGQPQHF. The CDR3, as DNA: TGTGCCAGCAGTGGATCAGGGGAAGGGCAGCCCCAGCATTTT. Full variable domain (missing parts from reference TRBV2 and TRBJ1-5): EPEVTQTPSHQVTQMGQEVILRCVPISNHLYFYWYRQILGQKVEFLVSFYNNEISEKSEIFDDQFSVERPDGSNFTLKIRSTKLEDSAMYFCASSGSGEGQPQHFGDGTRLSIL.

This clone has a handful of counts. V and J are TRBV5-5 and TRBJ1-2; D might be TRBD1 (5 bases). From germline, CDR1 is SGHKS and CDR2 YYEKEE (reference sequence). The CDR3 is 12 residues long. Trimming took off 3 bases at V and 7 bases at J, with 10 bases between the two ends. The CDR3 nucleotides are TGTGCCAGCAGCTCTTACGGGGGTGGCTACACCTTC. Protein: CASSSYGGGYTF. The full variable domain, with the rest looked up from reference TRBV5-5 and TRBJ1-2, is DAGVTQSPTHLIKTRGQQVTLRCSPISGHKSVSWYQQVLGQGPQFIFQYYEKEERGRGNFPDRFSARQFPNYSSELNVNALLLGDSALYLCASSSYGGGYTFGSGTRLTVV.

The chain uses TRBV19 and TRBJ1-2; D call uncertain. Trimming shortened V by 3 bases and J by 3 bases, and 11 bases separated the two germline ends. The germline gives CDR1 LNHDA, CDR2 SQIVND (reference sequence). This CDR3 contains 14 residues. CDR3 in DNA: TGTGCCAGTAGTATCGGGCGGAGTCACTATGGCTACACCTTC. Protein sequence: CASSIGRSHYGYTF. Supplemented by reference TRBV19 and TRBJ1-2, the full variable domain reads DGGITQSPKYLFRKEGQNVTLSCEQNLNHDAMYWYRQDPGQGLRLIYYSQIVNDFQKGDIAEGYSVSREKKESFPLTVTSAQKNPTAFYLCASSIGRSHYGYTFGSGTRLTVV.

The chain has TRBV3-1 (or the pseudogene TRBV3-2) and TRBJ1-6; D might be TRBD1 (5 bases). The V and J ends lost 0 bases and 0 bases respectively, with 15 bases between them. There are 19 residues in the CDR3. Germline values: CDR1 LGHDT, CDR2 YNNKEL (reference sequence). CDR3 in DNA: TGTGCCAGCAGCCAAGATCGCAGGACATTGAGCTCCTATAATTCACCCCTCCACTTT. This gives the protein CASSQDRRTLSSYNSPLHF.

CDR3 in amino acids: CASSSRTSGSNEQFF. Written as DNA, the CDR3 is TGCGCCAGCAGCTCGAGGACTAGCGGCTCCAATGAGCAGTTCTTC. V gene TRBV5-1 combines with J gene TRBJ2-1, with 10 positions matching TRBD2. The CDR3 runs to 15 residues. The germline V gene has CDR1 SGHRS and CDR2 YFSETQ. The trim removed 3 bases at V and 6 bases at J, leaving 6 bases unmatched.

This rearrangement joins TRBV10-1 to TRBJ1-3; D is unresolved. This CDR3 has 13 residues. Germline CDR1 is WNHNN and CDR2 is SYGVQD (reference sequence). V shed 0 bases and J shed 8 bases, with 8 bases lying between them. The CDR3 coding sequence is TGCGCCAGCAGTGAGTCTCTTGGGGACACCATATATTTT. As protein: CASSESLGDTIYF.

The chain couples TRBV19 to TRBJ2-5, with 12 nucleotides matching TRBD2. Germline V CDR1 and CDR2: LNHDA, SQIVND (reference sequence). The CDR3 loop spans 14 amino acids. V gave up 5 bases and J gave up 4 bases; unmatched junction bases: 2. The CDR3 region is CASSSLAGGETQYF. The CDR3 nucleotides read TGTGCCAGTAGTTCACTAGCGGGAGGAGAGACCCAGTACTTC.

CDR3 sequence (DNA): TGTGCCAGCAGTTTAACTTCTATGATGGCCAAAAACATTCAGTACTTC. Amino acid sequence: CASSLTSMMAKNIQYF. The rearrangement joins TRBV6-5 to TRBJ2-4; D unclear. The V gene lost 4 bases and the J gene lost 1 base, with 14 bases spanning the gap. The CDR3 covers 16 residues. Germline loops: CDR1 MNHEY, CDR2 SVGAGI.

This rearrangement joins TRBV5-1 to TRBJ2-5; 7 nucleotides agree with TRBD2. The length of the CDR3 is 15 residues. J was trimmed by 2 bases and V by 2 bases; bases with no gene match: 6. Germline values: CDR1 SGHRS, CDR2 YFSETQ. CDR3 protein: CASSFSTSYQETQYF. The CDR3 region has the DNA TGCGCCAGCAGCTTCTCGACTAGCTATCAAGAGACCCAGTACTTC.

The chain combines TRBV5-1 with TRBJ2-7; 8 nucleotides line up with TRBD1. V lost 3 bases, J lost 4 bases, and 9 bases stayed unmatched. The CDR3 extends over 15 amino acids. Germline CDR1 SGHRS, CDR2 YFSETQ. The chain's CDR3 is CASSWTGSFGYEQYF. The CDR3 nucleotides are TGCGCCAGCAGCTGGACAGGGTCTTTCGGTTACGAGCAGTACTTC.

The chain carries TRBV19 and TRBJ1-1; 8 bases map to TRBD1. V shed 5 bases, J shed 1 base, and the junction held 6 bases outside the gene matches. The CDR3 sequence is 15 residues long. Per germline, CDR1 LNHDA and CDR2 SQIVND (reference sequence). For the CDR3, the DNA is TGTGCCAGTAGTCCAAGGGACAGGTGGAACACTGAAGCTTTCTTT. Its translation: CASSPRDRWNTEAFF.

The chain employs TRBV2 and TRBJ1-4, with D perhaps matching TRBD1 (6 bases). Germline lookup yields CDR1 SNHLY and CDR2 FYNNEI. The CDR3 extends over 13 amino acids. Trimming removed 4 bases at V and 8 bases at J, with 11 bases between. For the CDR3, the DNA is TGTGCCAGCAGTGGAACAGGGAGAGAAAAACTGTTTTTT. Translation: CASSGTGREKLFF.

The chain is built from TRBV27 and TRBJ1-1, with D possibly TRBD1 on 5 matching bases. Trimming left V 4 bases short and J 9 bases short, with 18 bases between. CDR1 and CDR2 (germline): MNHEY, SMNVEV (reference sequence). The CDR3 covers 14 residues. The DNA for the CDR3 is TGTGCCAGCAGTTCCGCGGGGGAGAGACTGAAAGCTTTCTTT. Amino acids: CASSSAGERLKAFF.

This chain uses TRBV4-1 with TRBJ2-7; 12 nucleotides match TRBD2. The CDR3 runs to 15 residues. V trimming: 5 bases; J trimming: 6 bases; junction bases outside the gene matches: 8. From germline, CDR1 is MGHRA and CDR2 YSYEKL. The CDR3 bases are TGCGCCAGCAGCTACGGACTAGCGGGAAGGTTCGAGCAGTACTTC. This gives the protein CASSYGLAGRFEQYF.

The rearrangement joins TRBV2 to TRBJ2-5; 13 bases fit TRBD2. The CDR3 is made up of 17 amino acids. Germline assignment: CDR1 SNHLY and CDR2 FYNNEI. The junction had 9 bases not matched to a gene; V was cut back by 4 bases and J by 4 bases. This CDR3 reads CASSGTSGSITAETQYF. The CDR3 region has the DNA TGTGCCAGCAGTGGGACTAGCGGGAGTATAACGGCAGAGACCCAGTACTTC.

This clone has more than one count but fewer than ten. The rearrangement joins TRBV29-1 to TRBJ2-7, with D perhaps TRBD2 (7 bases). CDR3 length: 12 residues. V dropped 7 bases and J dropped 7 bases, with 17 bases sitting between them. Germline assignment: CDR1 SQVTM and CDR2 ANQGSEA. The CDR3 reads CSASFGGREQYF. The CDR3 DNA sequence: TGCAGCGCTTCTTTCGGGGGGCGAGAGCAGTACTTC.

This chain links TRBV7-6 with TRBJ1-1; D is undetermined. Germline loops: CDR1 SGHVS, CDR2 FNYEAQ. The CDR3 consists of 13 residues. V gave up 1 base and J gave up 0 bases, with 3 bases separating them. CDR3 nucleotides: TGTGCCAGCAGCTTAGAATTGAACACTGAAGCTTTCTTT. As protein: CASSLELNTEAFF.

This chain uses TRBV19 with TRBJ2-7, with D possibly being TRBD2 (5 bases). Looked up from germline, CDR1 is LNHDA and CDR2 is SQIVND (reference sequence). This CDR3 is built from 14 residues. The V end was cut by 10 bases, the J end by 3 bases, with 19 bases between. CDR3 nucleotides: TGTGCCACTCGAGTGGGAGAGGATTTCTACGAGCAGTACTTC. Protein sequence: CATRVGEDFYEQYF.

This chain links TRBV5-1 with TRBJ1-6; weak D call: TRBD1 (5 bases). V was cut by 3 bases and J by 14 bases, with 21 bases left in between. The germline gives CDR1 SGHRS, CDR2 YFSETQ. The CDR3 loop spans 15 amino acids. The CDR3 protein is CASSSEGRNTGTLHF. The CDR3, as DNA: TGCGCCAGCAGCTCCGAGGGGAGAAATACGGGCACCCTCCACTTT. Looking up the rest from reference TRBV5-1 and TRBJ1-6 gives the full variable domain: KAGVTQTPRYLIKTRGQQVTLSCSPISGHRSVSWYQQTPGQGLQFLFEYFSETQRNKGNFPGRFSGRQFSNSRSEMNVSTLELGDSALYLCASSSEGRNTGTLHFGNGTRLTVT.

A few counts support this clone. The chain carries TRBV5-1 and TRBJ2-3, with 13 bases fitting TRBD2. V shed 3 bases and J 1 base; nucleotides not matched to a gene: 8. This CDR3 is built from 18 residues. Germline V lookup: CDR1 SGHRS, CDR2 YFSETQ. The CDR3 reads CASSSGLAGSWGTDTQYF. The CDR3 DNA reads TGCGCCAGCAGCTCGGGACTAGCGGGAAGTTGGGGCACAGATACGCAGTATTTT.

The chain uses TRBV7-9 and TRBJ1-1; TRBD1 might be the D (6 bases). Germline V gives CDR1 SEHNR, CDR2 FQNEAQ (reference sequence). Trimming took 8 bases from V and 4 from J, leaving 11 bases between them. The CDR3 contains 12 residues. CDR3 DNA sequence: TGTGCCAGCGGCGGGGGCCCCACTGAAGCTTTCTTT. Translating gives CASGGGPTEAFF.

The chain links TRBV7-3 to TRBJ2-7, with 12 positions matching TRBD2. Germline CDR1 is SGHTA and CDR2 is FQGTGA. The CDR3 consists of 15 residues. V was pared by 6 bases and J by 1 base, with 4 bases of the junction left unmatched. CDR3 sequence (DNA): TGTGCCAGCAGTCCCGGACTAGCGGGATCCTACGAGCAGTACTTC. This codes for CASSPGLAGSYEQYF. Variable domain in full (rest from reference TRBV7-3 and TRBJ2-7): GAGVSQTPSNKVTEKGKYVELRCDPISGHTALYWYRQSLGQGPEFLIYFQGTGAADDSGLPNDRFFAVRPEGSVSTLKIQRTERGDSAVYLCASSPGLAGSYEQYFGPGTRLTVT.

The CDR3 protein is CASSANPGSSYEQYF. CDR3 DNA sequence: TGTGCCAGCAGCGCAAACCCTGGAAGCTCCTACGAGCAGTACTTC. This sequence joins TRBV9 and TRBJ2-7; D unclear. The V gene's germline CDR1 is SGDLS and CDR2 YYNGEE. The V and J ends lost 3 bases and 0 bases respectively, with 13 bases between them. This CDR3 is built from 15 residues.

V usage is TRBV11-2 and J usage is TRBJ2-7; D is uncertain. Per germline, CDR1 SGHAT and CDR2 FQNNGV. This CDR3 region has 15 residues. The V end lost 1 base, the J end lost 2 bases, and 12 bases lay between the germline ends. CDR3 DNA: TGTGCCAGCAGCTTAGTCCAAGGGAAGGCCTACGAGCAGTACTTC. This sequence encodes CASSLVQGKAYEQYF.

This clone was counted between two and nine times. In DNA, the CDR3 is TGTGCCAGCAGCTTAGGCAGCAACTACGAGCAGTACTTC. Translation gives CASSLGSNYEQYF. The V and J genes are TRBV11-2 and TRBJ2-7; D is undetermined. The CDR3 is made up of 13 amino acids. Germline V lookup: CDR1 SGHAT, CDR2 FQNNGV. Trimming pared 1 base from V and 3 bases from J, leaving 7 bases between.